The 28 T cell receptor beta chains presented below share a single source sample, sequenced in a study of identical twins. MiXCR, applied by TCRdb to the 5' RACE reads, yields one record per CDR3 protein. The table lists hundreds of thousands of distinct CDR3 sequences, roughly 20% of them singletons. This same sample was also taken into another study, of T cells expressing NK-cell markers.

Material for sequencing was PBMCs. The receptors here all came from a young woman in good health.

CDR3 residues: CASRGRKETQYF. CDR3 nucleotide sequence: TGTGCCAGCAGGGGACGAAAGGAGACCCAGTACTTC. The V gene is TRBV12-3 or TRBV12-4, the J gene TRBJ2-5; D might be TRBD1 or TRBD2, each matching 5 bases. CDR3 length: 12 residues. Trimming shortened V by 6 bases and J by 5 bases, and 10 bases separated the two germline ends.

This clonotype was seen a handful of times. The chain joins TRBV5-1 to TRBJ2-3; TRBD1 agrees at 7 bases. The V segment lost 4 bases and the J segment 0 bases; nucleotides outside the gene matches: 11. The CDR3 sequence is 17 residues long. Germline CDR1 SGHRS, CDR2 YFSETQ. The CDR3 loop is CASSPSDRPPSTDTQYF. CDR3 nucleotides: TGCGCCAGCAGCCCGTCGGACAGGCCTCCTAGCACAGATACGCAGTATTTT.

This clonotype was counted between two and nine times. CDR3 DNA sequence: TGCAGTGCTAGACGACAGGGAACCCTAGCCAAAAACATTCAGTACTTC. This codes for CSARRQGTLAKNIQYF. The V gene is TRBV20-1, the J gene TRBJ2-4, with 7 positions matching TRBD1. This CDR3 has 16 amino acids. Trimming cost V 2 bases and J 0 bases; bases outside gene matches: 7. Germline assignment: CDR1 DFQATT and CDR2 SNEGSKA (reference sequence).

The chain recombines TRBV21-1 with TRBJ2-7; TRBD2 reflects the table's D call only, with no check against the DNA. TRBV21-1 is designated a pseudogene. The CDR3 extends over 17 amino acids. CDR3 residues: CASRGLPALVANYEQYF. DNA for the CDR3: TGTGCCAGCAGGGGCCTCCCGGCACTGGTAGCGAACTACGAGCAGTACTTC.

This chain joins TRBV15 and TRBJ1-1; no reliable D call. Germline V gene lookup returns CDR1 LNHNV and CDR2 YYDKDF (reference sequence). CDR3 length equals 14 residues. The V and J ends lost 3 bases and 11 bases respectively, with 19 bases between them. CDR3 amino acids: CATSRRDNLWRAFF. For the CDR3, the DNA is TGTGCCACCAGCAGGCGTGACAACCTTTGGCGCGCTTTCTTT.

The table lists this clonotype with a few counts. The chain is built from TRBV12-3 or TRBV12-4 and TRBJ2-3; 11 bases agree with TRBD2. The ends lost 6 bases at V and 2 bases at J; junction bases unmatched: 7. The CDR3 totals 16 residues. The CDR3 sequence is CASRTGTSGFTDTQYF. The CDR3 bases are TGTGCCAGCAGAACCGGGACTAGCGGCTTCACAGATACGCAGTATTTT.

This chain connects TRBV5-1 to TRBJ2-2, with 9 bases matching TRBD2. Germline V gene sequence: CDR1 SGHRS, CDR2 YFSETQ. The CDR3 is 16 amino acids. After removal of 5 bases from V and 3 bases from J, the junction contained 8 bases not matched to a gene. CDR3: CASRGGGAPYTGELFF. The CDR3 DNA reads TGCGCCAGCAGAGGCGGGGGGGCCCCGTACACCGGGGAGCTGTTTTTT.

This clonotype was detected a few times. CDR3 region: CSVHRGELEAFF. In nucleotides, the CDR3 is TGCAGCGTTCACAGGGGTGAACTCGAAGCTTTCTTT. This chain connects TRBV29-1 to TRBJ1-1, with 7 positions matching TRBD1. After removal of 5 bases from V and 8 bases from J, the junction contained 8 bases not matched to a gene. Germline V CDR1 and CDR2: SQVTM, ANQGSEA. The CDR3 extends over 12 amino acids. The complete variable domain, with remaining parts taken from reference TRBV29-1 and TRBJ1-1, reads SAVISQKPSRDICQRGTSLTIQCQVDSQVTMMFWYRQQPGQSLTLIATANQGSEATYESGFVIDKFPISRPNLTFSTLTVSNMSPEDSSIYLCSVHRGELEAFFGQGTRLTVV.

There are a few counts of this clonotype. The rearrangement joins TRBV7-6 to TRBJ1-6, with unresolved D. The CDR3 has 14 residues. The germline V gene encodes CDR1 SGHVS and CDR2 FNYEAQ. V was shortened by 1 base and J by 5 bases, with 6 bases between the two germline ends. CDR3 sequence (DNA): TGTGCCAGCAGCTTAGGGCGGGATAATTCACCCCTCCACTTT. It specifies CASSLGRDNSPLHF.

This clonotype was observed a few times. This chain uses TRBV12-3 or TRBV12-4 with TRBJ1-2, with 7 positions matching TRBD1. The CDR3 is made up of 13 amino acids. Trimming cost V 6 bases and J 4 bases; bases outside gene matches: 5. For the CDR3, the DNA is TGTGCCAGCAGCCGGGACAGACTCTATGGCTACACCTTC. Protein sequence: CASSRDRLYGYTF.

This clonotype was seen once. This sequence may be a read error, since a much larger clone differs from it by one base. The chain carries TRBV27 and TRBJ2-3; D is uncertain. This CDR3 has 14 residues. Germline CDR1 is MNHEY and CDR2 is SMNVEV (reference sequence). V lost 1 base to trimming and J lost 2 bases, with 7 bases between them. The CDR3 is CASSLWQNTDTQYF. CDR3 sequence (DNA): TGTGCCAGCAGTTTATGGCAGAACACAGATACGCAGTATTTT.

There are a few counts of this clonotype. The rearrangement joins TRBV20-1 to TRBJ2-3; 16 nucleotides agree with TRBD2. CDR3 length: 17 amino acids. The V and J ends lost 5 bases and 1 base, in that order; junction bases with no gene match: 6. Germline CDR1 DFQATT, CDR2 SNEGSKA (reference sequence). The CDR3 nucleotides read TGCAGTGCTGAGGGGACTAGCGGGGGGGCAGGCACAGATACGCAGTATTTT. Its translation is CSAEGTSGGAGTDTQYF.

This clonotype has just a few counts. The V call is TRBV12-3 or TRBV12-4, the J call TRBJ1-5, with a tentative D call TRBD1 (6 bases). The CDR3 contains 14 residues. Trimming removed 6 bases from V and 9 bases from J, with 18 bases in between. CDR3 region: CASSSRSRGLPQHF. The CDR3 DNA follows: TGTGCCAGCAGCTCACGGAGTAGGGGGTTGCCCCAGCATTTT.

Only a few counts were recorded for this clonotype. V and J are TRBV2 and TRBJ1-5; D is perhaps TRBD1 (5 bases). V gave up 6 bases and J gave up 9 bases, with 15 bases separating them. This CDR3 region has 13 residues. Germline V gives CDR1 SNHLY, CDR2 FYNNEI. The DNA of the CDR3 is TGTGCCAGCAGAGAGACGGGGGAGTTGCCCCAGCATTTT. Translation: CASRETGELPQHF.

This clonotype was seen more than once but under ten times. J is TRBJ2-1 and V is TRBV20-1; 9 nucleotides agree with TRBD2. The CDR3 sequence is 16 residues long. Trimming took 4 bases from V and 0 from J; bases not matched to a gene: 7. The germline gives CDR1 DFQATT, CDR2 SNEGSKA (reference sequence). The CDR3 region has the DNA TGCAGTGCTAAACCTAGCGGGGCCTCCTCCTACAATGAGCAGTTCTTC. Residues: CSAKPSGASSYNEQFF.

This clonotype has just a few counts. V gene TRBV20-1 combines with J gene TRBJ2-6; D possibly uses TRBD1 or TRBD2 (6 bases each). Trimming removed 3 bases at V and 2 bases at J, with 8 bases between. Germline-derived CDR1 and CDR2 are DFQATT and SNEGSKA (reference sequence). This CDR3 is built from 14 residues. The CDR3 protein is CSARGGTGANVLTF. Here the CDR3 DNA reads TGCAGTGCTAGGGGGGGCACTGGGGCCAACGTCCTGACTTTC.

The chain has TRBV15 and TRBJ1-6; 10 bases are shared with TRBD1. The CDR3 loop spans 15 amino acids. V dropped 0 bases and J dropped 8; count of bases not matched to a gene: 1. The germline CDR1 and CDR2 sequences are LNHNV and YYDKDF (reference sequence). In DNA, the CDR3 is TGTGCCACCAGCAGAGAGGGACAGGGGCATTCACCCCTCCACTTT. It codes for CATSREGQGHSPLHF. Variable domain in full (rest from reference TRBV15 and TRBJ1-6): DAMVIQNPRYQVTQFGKPVTLSCSQTLNHNVMYWYQQKSSQAPKLLFHYYDKDFNNEADTPDNFQSRRPNTSFCFLDIRSPGLGDTAMYLCATSREGQGHSPLHFGNGTRLTVT.

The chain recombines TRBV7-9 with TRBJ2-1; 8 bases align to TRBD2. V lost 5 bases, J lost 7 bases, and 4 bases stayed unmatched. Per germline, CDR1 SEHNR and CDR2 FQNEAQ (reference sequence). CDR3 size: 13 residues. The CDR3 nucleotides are TGTGCCAGCAGCCCACCTAGCGGGAATGAGCAGTTCTTC. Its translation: CASSPPSGNEQFF.

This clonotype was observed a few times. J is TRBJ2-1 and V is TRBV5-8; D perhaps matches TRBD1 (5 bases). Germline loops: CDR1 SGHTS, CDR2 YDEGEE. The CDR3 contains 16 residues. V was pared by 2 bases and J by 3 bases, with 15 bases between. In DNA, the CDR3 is TGTGCCAGCAGCTTTACAGGAGCTAATTACTACAATGAGCAGTTCTTC. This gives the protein CASSFTGANYYNEQFF.

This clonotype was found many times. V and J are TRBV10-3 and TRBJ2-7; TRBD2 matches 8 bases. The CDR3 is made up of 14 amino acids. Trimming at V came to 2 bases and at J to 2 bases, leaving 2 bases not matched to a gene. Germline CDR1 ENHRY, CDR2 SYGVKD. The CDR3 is CAISESGGTYEQYF. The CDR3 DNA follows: TGTGCCATCAGTGAGAGCGGGGGCACCTACGAGCAGTACTTC.

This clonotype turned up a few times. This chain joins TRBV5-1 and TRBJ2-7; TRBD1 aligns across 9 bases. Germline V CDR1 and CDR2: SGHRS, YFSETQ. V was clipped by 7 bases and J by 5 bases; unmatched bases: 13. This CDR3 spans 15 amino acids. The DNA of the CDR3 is TGCGCCAGCGCTCCCCTAGGGGACAGGGTCAACGAGCAGTACTTC. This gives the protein CASAPLGDRVNEQYF.

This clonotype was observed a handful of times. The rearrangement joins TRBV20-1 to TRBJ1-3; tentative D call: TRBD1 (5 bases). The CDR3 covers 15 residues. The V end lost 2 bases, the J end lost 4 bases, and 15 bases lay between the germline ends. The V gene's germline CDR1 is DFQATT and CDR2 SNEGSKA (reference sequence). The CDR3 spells CSARPYAGGGNTIYF. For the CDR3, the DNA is TGCAGTGCTAGACCTTATGCTGGGGGAGGAAACACCATATATTTT.

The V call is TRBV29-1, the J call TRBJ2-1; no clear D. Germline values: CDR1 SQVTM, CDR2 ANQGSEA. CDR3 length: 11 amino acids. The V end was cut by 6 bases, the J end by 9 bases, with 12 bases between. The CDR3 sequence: CSVSQAPEQFF. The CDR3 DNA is TGCAGCGTCTCCCAGGCGCCTGAGCAGTTCTTC.

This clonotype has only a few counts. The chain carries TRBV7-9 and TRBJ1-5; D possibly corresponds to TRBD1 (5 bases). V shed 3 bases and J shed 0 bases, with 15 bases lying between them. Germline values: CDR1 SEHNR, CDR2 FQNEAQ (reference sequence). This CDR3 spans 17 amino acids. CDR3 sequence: CASSFGGQGTSNQPQHF. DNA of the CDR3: TGTGCCAGCAGCTTCGGAGGCCAGGGCACTAGCAATCAGCCCCAGCATTTT.

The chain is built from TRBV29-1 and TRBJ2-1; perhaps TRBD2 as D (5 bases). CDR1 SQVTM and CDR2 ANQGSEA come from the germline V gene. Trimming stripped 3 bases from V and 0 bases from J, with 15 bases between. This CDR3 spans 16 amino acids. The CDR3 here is CSVDPNAGSSYNEQFF. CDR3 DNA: TGCAGCGTTGATCCTAACGCGGGCAGCTCCTACAATGAGCAGTTCTTC.

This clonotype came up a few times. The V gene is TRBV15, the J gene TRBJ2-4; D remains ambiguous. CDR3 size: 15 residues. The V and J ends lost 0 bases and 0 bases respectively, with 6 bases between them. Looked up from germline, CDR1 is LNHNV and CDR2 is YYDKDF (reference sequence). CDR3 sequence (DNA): TGTGCCACCAGCAGAGACGCAATAGCCAAAAACATTCAGTACTTC. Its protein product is CATSRDAIAKNIQYF.

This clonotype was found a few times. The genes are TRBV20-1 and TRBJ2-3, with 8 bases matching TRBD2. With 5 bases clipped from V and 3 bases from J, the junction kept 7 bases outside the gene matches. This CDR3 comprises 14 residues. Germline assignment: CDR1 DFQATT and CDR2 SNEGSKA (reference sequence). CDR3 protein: CSAPSGGNTDTQYF. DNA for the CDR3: TGCAGTGCTCCCAGCGGGGGAAATACAGATACGCAGTATTTT.

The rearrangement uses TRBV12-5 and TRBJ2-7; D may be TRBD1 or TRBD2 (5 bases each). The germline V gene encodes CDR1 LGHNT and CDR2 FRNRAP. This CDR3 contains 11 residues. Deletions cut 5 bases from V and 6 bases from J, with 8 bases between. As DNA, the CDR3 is TGTGCTAGTGGTGGGACCCTCGAGCAGTACTTC. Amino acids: CASGGTLEQYF. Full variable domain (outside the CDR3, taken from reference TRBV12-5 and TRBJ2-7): DARVTQTPRHKVTEMGQEVTMRCQPILGHNTVFWYRQTMMQGLELLAYFRNRAPLDDSGMPKDRFSAEMPDATLATLKIQPSEPRDSAVYFCASGGTLEQYFGPGTRLTVT.